This T cell receptor beta chain was captured in a study of blood T cell repertoires in COVID-19. Looking at the study overall: In each case, the material was cDNA or gDNA derived from T cells, B-cell-depleted T cells, or PBMCs.

Germline V gives CDR1 SGHDT, CDR2 YYEEEE. V shed 4 bases, J shed 5 bases, and the junction held 6 bases outside the gene matches. The CDR3 runs to 15 residues. How the authors handled the data: The assay estimated nucleated cells by amplifying reference gene primers. Generated by immunoSEQ multiplex PCR, the TCRdb table keeps only in-frame clones and is missing some. V and J calls and clone size are given by that table; D and trimming were obtained from the DNA. The table records about 140,000 clones, 75% to 90% of them present only once. Participants spanned ages roughly 18 to 90 years and resided in 20 to 25 US areas. Two negative PCRs, clearance, or symptom resolution had been documented for recovered Cohort 3 donors.

The rearrangement links TRBV5-6 to TRBJ1-4; 9 bases line up with TRBD1. The sequence came from a man between 60 and 75 years old who had recovered from COVID-19. The sample was PBMCs or T cells enriched from blood (not recorded which). Written as DNA, the CDR3 is TGTGCCAGCAGCCCGGCCGGGACAGGGAATGAAAAACTGTTTTTT. Its protein product is CASSPAGTGNEKLFF. Using reference TRBV5-6 and TRBJ1-4 for the parts outside the CDR3, the full variable domain is DAGVTQSPTHLIKTRGQQVTLRCSPKSGHDTVSWYQQALGQGPQFIFQYYEEEERQRGNFPDRFSGHQFPNYSSELNVNALLLGDSALYLCASSPAGTGNEKLFFGSGTQLSVL.